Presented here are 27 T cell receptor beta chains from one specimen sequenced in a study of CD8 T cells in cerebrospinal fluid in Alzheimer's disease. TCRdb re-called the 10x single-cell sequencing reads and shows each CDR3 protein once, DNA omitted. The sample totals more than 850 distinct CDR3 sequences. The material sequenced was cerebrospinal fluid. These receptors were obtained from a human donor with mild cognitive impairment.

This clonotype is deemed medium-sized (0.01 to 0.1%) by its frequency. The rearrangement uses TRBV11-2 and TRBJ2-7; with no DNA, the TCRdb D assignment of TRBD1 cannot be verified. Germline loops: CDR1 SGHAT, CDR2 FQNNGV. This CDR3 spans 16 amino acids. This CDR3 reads CASSYRGGRSSYEQYF.

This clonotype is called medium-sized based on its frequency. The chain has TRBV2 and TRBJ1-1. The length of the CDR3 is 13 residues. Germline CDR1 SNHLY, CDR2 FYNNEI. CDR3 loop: CASSTRHNTEAFF.

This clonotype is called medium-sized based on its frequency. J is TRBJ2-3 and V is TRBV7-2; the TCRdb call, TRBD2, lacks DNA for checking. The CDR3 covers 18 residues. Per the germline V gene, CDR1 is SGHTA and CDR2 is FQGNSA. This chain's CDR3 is CASSLGLGRRGGSDTQYF.

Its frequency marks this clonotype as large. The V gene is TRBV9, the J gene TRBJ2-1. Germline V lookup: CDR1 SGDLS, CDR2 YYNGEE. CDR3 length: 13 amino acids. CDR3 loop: CASGVAPYNEQFF. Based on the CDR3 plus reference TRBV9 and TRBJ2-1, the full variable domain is DSGVTQTPKHLITATGQRVTLRCSPRSGDLSVYWYQQSLDQGLQFLIQYYNGEERAKGNILERFSAQQFPDLHSELNLSSLELGDSALYFCASGVAPYNEQFFGPGTRLTVL.

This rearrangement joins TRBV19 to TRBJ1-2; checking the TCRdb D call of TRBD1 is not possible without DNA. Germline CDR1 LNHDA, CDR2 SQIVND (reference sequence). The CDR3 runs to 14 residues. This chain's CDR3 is CASSTDRTNYGYTF.

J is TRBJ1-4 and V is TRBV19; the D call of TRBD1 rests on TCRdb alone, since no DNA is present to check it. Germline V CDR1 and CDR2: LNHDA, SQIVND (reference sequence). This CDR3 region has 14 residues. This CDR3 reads CATGQQATNEKLFF.

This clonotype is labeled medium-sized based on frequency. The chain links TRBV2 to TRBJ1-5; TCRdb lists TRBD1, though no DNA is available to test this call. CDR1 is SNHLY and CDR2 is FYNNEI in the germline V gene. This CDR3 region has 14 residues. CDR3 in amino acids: CASSESGGHQPQHF.

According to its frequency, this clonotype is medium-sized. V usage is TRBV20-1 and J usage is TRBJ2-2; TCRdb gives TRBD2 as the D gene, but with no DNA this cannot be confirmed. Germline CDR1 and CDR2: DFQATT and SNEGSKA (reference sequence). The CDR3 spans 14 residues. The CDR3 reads CSAVGVAGSGELFF.

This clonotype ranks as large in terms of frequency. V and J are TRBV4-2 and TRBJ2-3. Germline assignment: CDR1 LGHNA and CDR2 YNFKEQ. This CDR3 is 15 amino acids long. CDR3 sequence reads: CASSQDPGLMDTQYF.

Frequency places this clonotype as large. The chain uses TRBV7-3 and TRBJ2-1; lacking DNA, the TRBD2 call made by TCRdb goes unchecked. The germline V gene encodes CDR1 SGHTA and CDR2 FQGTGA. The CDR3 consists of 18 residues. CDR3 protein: CASSLGTSGGQRLNEQFF.

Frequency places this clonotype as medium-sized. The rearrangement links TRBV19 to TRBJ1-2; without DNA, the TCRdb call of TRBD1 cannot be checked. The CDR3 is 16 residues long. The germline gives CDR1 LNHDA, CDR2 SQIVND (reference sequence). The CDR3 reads CASSIELPSGNYGYTF.

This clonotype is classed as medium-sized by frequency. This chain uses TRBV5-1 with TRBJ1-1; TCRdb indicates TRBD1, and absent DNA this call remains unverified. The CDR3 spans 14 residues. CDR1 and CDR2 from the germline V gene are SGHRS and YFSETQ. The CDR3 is CASSSRGANTEAFF.

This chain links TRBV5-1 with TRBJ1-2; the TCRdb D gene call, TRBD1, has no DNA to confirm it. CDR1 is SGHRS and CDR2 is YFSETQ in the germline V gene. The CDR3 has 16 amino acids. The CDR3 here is CASSLKQGGIDYGYTF. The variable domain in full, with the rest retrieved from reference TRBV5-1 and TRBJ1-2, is KAGVTQTPRYLIKTRGQQVTLSCSPISGHRSVSWYQQTPGQGLQFLFEYFSETQRNKGNFPGRFSGRQFSNSRSEMNVSTLELGDSALYLCASSLKQGGIDYGYTFGSGTRLTVV.

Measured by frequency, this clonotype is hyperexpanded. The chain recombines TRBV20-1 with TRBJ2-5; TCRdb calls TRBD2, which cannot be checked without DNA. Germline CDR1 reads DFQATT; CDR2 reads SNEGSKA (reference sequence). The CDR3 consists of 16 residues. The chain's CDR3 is CSAGKTSGGPAETQYF.

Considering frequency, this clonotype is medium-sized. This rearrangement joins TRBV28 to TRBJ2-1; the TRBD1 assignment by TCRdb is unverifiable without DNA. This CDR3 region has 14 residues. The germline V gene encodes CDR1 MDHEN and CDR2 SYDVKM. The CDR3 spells CASSSWQGNNEQFF.

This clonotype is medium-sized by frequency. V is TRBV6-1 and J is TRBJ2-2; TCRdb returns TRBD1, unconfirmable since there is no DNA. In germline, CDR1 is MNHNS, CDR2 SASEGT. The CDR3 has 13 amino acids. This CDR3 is CASSSGITGELFF.

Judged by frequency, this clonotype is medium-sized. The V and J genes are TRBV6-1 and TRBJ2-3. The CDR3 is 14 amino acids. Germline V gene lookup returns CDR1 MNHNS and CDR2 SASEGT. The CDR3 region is CASRVTLSTDTQYF.

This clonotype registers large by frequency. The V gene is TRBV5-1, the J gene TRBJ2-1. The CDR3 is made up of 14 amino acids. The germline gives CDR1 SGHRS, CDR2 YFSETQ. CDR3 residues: CASSLLGPYNEQFF.

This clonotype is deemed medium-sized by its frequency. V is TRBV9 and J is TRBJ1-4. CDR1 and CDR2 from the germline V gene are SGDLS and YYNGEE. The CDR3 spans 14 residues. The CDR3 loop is CASSKSDWGEKLFF.

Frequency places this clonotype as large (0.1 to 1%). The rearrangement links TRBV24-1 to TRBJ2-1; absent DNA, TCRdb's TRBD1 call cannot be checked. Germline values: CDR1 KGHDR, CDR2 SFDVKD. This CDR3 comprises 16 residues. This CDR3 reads CATSDTGTGVWNEQFF.

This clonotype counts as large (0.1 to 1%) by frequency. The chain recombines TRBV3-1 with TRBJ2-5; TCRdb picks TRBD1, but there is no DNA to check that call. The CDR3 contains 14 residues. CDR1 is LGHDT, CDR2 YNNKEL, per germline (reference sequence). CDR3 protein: CASSLRGGQETQYF.

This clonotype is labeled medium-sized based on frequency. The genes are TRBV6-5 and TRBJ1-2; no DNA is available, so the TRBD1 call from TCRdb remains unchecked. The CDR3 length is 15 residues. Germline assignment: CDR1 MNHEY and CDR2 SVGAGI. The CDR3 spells CASNRQGQKNYGYTF.

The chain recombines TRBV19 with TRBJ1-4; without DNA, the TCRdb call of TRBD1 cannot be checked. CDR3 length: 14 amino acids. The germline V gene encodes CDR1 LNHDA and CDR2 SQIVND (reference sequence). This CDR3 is CASSKGTGHEKLFF.

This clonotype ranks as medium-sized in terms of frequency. The CDR3 spells CASSPGQGNTIYF. The rearrangement links TRBV18 to TRBJ1-3; TCRdb outputs TRBD1, but without DNA this stays unchecked. There are 13 residues in the CDR3. The germline V gene has CDR1 KGHSH and CDR2 LQKENI.

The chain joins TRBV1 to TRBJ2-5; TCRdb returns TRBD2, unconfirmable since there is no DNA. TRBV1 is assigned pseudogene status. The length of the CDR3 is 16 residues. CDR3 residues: CTSSHPTSGDRETQYF.

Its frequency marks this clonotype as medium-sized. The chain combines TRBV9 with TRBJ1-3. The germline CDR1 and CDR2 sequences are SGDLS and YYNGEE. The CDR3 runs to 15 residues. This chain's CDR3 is CASSYRPDSGNTIYF. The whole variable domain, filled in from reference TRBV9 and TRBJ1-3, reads DSGVTQTPKHLITATGQRVTLRCSPRSGDLSVYWYQQSLDQGLQFLIQYYNGEERAKGNILERFSAQQFPDLHSELNLSSLELGDSALYFCASSYRPDSGNTIYFGEGSWLTVV.

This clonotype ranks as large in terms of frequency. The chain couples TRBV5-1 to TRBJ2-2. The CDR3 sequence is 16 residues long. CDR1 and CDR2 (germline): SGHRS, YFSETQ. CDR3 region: CASSLKASVNTGELFF.